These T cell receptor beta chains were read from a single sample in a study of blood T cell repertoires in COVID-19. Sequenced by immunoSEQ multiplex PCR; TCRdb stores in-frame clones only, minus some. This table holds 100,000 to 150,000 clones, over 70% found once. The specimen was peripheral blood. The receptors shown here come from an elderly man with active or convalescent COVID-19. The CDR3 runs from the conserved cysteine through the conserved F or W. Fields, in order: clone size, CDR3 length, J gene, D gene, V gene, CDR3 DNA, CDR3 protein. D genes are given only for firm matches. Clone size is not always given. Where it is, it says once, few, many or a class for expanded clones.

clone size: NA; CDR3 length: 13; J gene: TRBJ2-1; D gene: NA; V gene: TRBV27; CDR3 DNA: TGTGCCAGCAGTCTAACAGAAACTAATGAGCAGTTCTTC; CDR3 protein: CASSLTETNEQFF
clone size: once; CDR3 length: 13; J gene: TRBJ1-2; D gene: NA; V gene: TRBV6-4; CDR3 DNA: TGTGCCAGCAGTGACGAGGGAGGGTTAGGCTACACCTTC; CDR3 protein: CASSDEGGLGYTF
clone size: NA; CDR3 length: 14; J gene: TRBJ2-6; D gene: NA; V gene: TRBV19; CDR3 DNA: TGTGCCAGTGTGCAGGACTCCGGGGCCAACGTCCTGACTTTC; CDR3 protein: CASVQDSGANVLTF
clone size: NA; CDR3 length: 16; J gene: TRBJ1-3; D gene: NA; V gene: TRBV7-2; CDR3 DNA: TGTGCCAGCAGCTTAGCCCTCCTCGACACTGCTCGGCCCATATATTTT; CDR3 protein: CASSLALLDTARPIYF
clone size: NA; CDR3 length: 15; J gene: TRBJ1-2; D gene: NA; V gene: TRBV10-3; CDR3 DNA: TGTGCCATCAGTGACCCGACAGGCCTTAACTATGGCTACACCTTC; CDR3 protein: CAISDPTGLNYGYTF
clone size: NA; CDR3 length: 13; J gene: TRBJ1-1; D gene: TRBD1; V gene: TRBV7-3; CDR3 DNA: TGTGCCAGCAGCTACTCACAGGGGGCTGAAGCTTTCTTT; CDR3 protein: CASSYSQGAEAFF
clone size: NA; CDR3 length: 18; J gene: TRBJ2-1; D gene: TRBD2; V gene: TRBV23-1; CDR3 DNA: TGCGCCAGCAGTCTACATCAGGGACTAGCGGGGGGGCCCAATGAGCAGTTCTTC; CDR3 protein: CASSLHQGLAGGPNEQFF
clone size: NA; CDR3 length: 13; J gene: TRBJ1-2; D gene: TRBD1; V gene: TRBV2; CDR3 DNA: TGTGCCAGCAAGGGGGACAGCCCCTATGGCTACACCTTC; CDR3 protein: CASKGDSPYGYTF
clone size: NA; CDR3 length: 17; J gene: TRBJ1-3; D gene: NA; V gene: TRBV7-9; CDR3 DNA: TGTGCCAGCAGCCCTACCGCGACAGGCGTCTCTGGAAACACCATATATTTT; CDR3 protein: CASSPTATGVSGNTIYF
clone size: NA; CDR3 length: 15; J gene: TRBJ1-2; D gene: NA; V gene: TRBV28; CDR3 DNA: TGTGCCAGCTTCCCGCCGGTCCCTCTAAACTATGGCTACACCTTC; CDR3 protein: CASFPPVPLNYGYTF
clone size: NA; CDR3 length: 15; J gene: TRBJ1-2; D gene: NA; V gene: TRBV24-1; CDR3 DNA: TGTGCCACCAGTGAGAGTCACAGGGCGAACTATGGCTACACCTTC; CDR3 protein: CATSESHRANYGYTF
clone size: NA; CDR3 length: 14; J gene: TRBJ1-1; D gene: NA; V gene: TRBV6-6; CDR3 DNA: TGTGCCAGCAGTTACCCGGAGGGAATCACTGAAGCTTTCTTT; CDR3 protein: CASSYPEGITEAFF
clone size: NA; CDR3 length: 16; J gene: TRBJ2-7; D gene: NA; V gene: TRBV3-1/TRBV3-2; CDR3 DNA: TGTGCCAGCAGCCAAGGCGGGAGCAGGGGATCGTCTGGGCAGTACTTC; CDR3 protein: CASSQGGSRGSSGQYF
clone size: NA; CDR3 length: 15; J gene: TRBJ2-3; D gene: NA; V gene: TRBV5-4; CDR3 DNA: TGTGCCAGCAGCTTGGCAATAAGCCGAATCGATACGCAGTATTTT; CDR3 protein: CASSLAISRIDTQYF
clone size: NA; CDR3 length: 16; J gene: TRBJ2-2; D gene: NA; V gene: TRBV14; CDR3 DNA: TGTGCCAGCAGCCAAGACCCACAGGAGCGCACCGGGGAGCTGTTTTTT; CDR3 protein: CASSQDPQERTGELFF
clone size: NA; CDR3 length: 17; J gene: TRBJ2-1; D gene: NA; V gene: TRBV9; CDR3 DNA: TGTGCCAGCAGCGTAGGCGGATTACCCTCCTCCTACAATGAGCAGTTCTTC; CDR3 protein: CASSVGGLPSSYNEQFF
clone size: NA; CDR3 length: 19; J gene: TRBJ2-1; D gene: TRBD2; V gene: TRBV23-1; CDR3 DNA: TGCGCCAGCAGTCAATCGGAGACTAGCGGGGAGCCCGGGGACAATGAGCAGTTCTTC; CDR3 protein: CASSQSETSGEPGDNEQFF
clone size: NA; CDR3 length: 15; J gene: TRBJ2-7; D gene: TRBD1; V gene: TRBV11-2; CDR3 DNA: TGTGCCAGCAGCTTAGTGTCCCAGGGGGTTGGTGAGCAGTACTTC; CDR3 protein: CASSLVSQGVGEQYF
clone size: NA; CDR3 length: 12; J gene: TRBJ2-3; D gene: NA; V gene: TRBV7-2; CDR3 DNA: TGTGCCAGCAGACCTGACCCGGGTACGCAGTATTTT; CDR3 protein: CASRPDPGTQYF
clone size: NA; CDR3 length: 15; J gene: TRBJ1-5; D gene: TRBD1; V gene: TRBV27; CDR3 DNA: TGTGCCAGCAGTTCCCGAGGACAGGGGAGTCAGCCCCAGCATTTT; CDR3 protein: CASSSRGQGSQPQHF
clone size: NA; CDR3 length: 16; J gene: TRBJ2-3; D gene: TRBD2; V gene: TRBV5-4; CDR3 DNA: TGTGCCAGCAGCTTGGGGGCTAGCGGGGGTGCAGATACGCAGTATTTT; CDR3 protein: CASSLGASGGADTQYF
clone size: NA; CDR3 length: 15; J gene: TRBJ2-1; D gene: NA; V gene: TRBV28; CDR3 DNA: TGTGCCAGCAGCGTCACAGGACTAACCTACAATGAGCAGTTCTTC; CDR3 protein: CASSVTGLTYNEQFF
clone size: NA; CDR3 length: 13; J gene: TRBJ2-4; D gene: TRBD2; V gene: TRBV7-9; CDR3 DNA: TGTGCCAGCAGCCCCTGGGGGAGGGACATTCAGTACTTC; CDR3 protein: CASSPWGRDIQYF
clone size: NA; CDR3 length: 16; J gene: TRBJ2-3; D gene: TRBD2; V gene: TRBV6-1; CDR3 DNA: TGTGCCAGCAGTGAAGCGCTCAAGCGGGGGAGCGGTACGCAGTATTTT; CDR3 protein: CASSEALKRGSGTQYF
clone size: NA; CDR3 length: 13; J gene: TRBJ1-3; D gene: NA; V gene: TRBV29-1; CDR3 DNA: TGCAGCGTTGAAAGACTGCGCGGTGACACCATATATTTT; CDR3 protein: CSVERLRGDTIYF
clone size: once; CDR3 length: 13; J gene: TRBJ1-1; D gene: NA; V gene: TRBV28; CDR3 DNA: TGTGCCAGCAGTCCCCCGAAGGGAGGTGAAGCTTTCTTT; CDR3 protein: CASSPPKGGEAFF
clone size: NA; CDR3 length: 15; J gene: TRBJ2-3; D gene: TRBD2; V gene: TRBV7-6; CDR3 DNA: TGTGCCAGCAGTCCTACATTAGCGGGGGGGCCGACGCAGTATTTT; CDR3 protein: CASSPTLAGGPTQYF
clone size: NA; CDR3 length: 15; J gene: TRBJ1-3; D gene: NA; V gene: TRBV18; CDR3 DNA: TGTGCCAGCTCACCGGGACAACAGTCTGGAAACACCATATATTTT; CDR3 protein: CASSPGQQSGNTIYF
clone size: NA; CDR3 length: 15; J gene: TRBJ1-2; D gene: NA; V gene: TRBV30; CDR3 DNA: TGTGCCTGGAGTGTACCCCAGACAGTGAACTATGGCTACACCTTC; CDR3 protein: CAWSVPQTVNYGYTF
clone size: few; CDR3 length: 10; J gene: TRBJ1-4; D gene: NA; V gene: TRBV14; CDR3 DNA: TGTGCCAGGCCGGGGGAAAAACTGTTTTTT; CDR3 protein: CARPGEKLFF
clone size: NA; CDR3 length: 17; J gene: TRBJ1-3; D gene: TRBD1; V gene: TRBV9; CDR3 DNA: TGTGCCAGCAGCTTCAGTGGGGACAGAGGCTCTGGAAACACCATATATTTT; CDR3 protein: CASSFSGDRGSGNTIYF
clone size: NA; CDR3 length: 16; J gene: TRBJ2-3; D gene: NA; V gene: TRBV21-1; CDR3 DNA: TGTGCCAGCAACCGTTCCGACAGGGGGCAGGCAGATACGCAGTATTTT; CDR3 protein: CASNRSDRGQADTQYF
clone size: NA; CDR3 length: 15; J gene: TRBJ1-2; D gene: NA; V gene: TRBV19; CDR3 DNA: TGTGCCAGTAGTACCCCCTGGGGCGATTCCTATGGCTACACCTTC; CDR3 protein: CASSTPWGDSYGYTF
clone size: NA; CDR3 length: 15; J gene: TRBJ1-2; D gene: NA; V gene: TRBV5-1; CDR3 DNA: TGCGCCAGCAGCAGCGGGACAAACAACTATGGTGGCTACACCTTC; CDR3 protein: CASSSGTNNYGGYTF
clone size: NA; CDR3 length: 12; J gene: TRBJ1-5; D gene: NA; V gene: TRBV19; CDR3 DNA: TGTGCCAGTAGTATCTCGCGGCAGGGGATTCATTTT; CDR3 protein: CASSISRQGIHF
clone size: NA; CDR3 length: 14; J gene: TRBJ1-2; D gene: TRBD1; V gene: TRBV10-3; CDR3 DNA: TGTGCCATCACTGAGGACAGGGGAGGATTGGGCTACACCTTC; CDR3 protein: CAITEDRGGLGYTF
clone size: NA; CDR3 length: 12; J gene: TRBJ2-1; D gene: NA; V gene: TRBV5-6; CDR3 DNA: TGTGCCAGCAGCTTGGGTAACAATGAGCAGTTCTTC; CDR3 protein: CASSLGNNEQFF
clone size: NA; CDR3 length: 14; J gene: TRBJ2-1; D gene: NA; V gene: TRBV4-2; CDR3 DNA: TGTGCCAGCAGCTCGACTAGCCAGGGGACTGAGCAGTTCTTC; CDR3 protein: CASSSTSQGTEQFF
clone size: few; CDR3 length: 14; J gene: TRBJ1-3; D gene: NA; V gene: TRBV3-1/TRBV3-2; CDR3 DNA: TGTGCCAGCAGCCCCGACTGCTCTGGAAACACCATATATTTT; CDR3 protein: CASSPDCSGNTIYF
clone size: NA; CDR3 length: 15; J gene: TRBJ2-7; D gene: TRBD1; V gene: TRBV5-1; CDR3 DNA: TGCGCCAGCACCACGGACAGGGGGCACTCCTACGAGCAGTACTTC; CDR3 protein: CASTTDRGHSYEQYF
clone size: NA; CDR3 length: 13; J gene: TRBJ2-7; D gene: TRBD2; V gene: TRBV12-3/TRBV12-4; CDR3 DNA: TGTGCCAGCAGAGTAGCGGGGTCCTACGAGCAGTACTTC; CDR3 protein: CASRVAGSYEQYF
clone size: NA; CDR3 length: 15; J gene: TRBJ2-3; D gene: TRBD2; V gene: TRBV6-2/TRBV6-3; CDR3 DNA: TGTGCCAGCAGTTATGGAGCGGGGGGCACAGATACGCAGTATTTT; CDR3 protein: CASSYGAGGTDTQYF
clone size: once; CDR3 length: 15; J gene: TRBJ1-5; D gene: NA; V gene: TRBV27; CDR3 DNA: TGTGCCAGCAGTTTTCGAGGAATTAGCAATCAGCCCCAGCATTTT; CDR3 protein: CASSFRGISNQPQHF
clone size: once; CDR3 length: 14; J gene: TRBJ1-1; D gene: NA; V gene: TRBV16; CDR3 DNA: TGTGCCAGCAGCCAATCGGCGGCGAACACTGAAGCTTTCTTT; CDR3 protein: CASSQSAANTEAFF
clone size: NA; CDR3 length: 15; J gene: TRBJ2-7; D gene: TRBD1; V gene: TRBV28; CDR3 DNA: TGTGCCAGCAGCCACCGTGTATACAGGGGATACGAGCAGTACTTC; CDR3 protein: CASSHRVYRGYEQYF
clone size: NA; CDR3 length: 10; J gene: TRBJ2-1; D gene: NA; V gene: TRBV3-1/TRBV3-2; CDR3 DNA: TGTGCCAGCAGCCCCAGGTATGAGTTCTTC; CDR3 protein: CASSPRYEFF
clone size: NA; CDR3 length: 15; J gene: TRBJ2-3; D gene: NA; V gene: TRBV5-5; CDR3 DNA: TGTGCCAGCAGCTTGTTCGGGGGGCGGGCAGATACGCAGTATTTT; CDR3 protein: CASSLFGGRADTQYF
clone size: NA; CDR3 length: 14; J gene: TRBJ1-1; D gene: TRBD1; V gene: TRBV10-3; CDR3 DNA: TGTGCCATCAGTGAGTCGACAGGGGACACTGAAGCTTTCTTT; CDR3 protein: CAISESTGDTEAFF
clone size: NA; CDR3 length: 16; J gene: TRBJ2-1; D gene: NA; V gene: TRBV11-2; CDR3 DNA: TGTGCCAGCAGCTTAGGGGGCATTGGCTCCTACAATGAGCAGTTCTTC; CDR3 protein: CASSLGGIGSYNEQFF
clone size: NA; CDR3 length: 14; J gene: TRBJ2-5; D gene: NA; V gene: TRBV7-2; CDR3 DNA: TGTGCCAGCAGCTTAGCGCGGGTCATAGAGACCCAGTACTTC; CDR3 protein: CASSLARVIETQYF
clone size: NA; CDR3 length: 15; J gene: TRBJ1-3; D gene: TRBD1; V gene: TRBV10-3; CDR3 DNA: TGTGCCATCAGTGAGCAGGGGGCCCCTGGAAACACCATATATTTT; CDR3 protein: CAISEQGAPGNTIYF
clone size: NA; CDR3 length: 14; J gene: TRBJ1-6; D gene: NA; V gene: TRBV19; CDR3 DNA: TGTGCCAGTAGTCCCGGGGAAGGGAATTCACCCCTCCACTTT; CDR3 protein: CASSPGEGNSPLHF
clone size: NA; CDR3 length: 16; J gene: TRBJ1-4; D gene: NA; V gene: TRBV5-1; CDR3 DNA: TGCGCCAGCAGCTTGCAATCAGGGGCCTGGAGTGAAAAACTGTTTTTT; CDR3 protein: CASSLQSGAWSEKLFF